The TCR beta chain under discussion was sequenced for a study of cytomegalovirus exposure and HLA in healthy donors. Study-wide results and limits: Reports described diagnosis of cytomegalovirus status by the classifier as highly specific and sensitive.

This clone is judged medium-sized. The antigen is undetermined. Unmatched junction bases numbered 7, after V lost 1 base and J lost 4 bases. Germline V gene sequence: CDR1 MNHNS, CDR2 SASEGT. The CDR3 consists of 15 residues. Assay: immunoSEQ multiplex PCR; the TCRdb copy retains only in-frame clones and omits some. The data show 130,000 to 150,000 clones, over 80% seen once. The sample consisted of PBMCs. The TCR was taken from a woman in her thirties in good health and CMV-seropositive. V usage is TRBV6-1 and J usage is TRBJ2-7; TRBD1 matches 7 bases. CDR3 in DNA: TGTGCCAGCAGTGAAGAAATAGGGGGCGGGTACGAGCAGTACTTC. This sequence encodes CASSEEIGGGYEQYF.